The clone carrying this TCR beta chain was seen only a few times. The CDR3 is made up of 17 amino acids. V trimming: 3 bases; J trimming: 1 base; junction bases outside the gene matches: 9. CDR1 is LNHDA, CDR2 SQIVND, per germline (reference sequence). This sample is part of a study of T cell changes during pregnancy in multiple sclerosis. Produced via immunoSEQ multiplex PCR; TCRdb's table is partial and in-frame only. Of about 46,000 clones listed, about 93% are singletons. This receptor was obtained from a female donor with multiple sclerosis, enrolled in a pregnancy study. Specimen: CD4+ T cells from peripheral blood mononuclear cells, collected after pregnancy. The chain combines TRBV19 with TRBJ1-1; 9 nucleotides match TRBD1. The CDR3 region is CASSIRTGATQNTEAFF. CDR3 bases: TGTGCCAGTAGTATTAGGACAGGGGCCACCCAGAACACTGAAGCTTTCTTT.